This TCR beta chain is drawn from a study of blood T cell repertoires in COVID-19. Repertoires were generated with immunoSEQ multiplex PCR, while TCRdb's copy carries only in-frame clones and drops some. The repertoire holds about 350,000 clones, with over 75% as singletons. The germline V gene has CDR1 KGHSH and CDR2 LQKENI. V lost 6 bases and J lost 1, with 9 bases in between. The CDR3 contains 13 residues. Comment on this clone: The sample holds other DNA sequences that translate to the same CDR3.

The J gene is TRBJ1-1, the V gene TRBV18; D remains ambiguous. The receptor was isolated from a woman in her twenties or thirties who had recovered from COVID-19. The material sequenced was PBMCs or T cells enriched from blood (not recorded which). The DNA of the CDR3 is TGTGCCAGCTCTAGCGGCAGGAACACTGAAGCTTTCTTT. The encoded protein is CASSSGRNTEAFF.